A selection of T cell receptor beta chains follows, all from one sample in a study of patients and donors after allogeneic stem cell transplantation. TCRdb re-called the RT-PCR reads with MiXCR, one entry per CDR3 protein. Among around 29,000 distinct CDR3 sequences listed, about two fifths were seen once. Sample: blood, either unsorted or a sorted T cell fraction (not recorded which). The receptors stem from a human donor who was either an allogeneic HSCT recipient or a stem cell or donor lymphocyte infusion donor (not recorded which). It is not recorded whose cells these are; they may come from a transplant donor. The CDR3 runs from the conserved cysteine through the conserved F or W. The D gene is left open where the match is weak. Clone size, where shown, is once, few, many, or a class for clones that have expanded.

J gene | clone size | V gene | D gene | CDR3 DNA | CDR3 protein
TRBJ1-6 | - | TRBV15 | - | TGTGCCACCAGCCCCTTCCCGCAAACCTATAATTCACCCCTCCACTTT | CATSPFPQTYNSPLHF
TRBJ2-3 | - | TRBV20-1 | TRBD1 | TGCAGTGCTACCGAGACAGGGTCAGATACGCAGTATTTT | CSATETGSDTQYF
TRBJ1-1 | - | TRBV20-1 | - | TGCAGTGCTATATCCCCCAAGAACACTGAAGCTTTCTTT | CSAISPKNTEAFF
TRBJ2-3 | once | TRBV6-5 | - | TGTGCCAGCAGTTACTCGGGTCCCACGGCATCTGATACGCAGTATTTT | CASSYSGPTASDTQYF
TRBJ2-5 | - | TRBV24-1 | TRBD1 | TGTGCCACCAGTGACTGGGACAGAGAGACCCAGTACTTC | CATSDWDRETQYF
TRBJ2-5 | - | TRBV29-1 | - | TGCAGCGTTTCCGTGGAGACCCAGTACTTC | CSVSVETQYF
TRBJ1-2 | once | TRBV20-1 | - | TGCAGTGCTAGGGACATGTACTATGGCTACACCTTC | CSARDMYYGYTF
TRBJ1-1 | few | TRBV12-3/TRBV12-4 | TRBD1 | TGTGCCGTCCGACAGGGAACGAACACTGAAGCTTTCTTT | CAVRQGTNTEAFF
TRBJ1-5 | - | TRBV18 | TRBD1 | TGTGCCAGCTCACCTGGAGGGGGCCTTGGGGCCCAGCATTTT | CASSPGGGLGAQHF
TRBJ2-3 | - | TRBV7-2 | TRBD2 | TGTGCCAGCAGCTTTCAGCGGGGGAGCACAGATACGCAGTATTTT | CASSFQRGSTDTQYF
TRBJ1-5 | - | TRBV20-1 | - | TGCAGTGCTATCGACAGCGGAGATCAGCCCCAGCATTTT | CSAIDSGDQPQHF
TRBJ2-3 | - | TRBV6-6 | - | TGTGCCAGGGGGGGGCCCTGCAACACGCAGTATTTT | CARGGPCNTQYF
TRBJ1-1 | - | TRBV20-1 | - | TGCAGTGCTAGTGGTCAGAGGGACACTGAAGCTTTCTTT | CSASGQRDTEAFF
TRBJ1-1 | - | TRBV4-2 | - | TGTGCCAGCAGCCAAGTGGCCATAAAGAACACTGAAGCTTTCTTT | CASSQVAIKNTEAFF
TRBJ2-3 | - | TRBV7-2 | TRBD2 | TGTGCCAGCAGCCAACCCGGACTAGCGGGGGTTTCAGATACGCAGTATTTT | CASSQPGLAGVSDTQYF
TRBJ1-5 | - | TRBV6-2/TRBV6-3 | - | TGTGCCAGCAGCAGGGACAATAGCAATCAGCCCCAGCATTTT | CASSRDNSNQPQHF
TRBJ1-1 | - | TRBV5-1 | TRBD1 | TGCGCCAGCAGCTTAATGACAGGGACCACTGAAGCTTTCTTT | CASSLMTGTTEAFF
TRBJ1-1 | few | TRBV20-1 | - | TGCAGTGCTAGTCGGGGGAACACTGAAGCTTTCTTT | CSASRGNTEAFF